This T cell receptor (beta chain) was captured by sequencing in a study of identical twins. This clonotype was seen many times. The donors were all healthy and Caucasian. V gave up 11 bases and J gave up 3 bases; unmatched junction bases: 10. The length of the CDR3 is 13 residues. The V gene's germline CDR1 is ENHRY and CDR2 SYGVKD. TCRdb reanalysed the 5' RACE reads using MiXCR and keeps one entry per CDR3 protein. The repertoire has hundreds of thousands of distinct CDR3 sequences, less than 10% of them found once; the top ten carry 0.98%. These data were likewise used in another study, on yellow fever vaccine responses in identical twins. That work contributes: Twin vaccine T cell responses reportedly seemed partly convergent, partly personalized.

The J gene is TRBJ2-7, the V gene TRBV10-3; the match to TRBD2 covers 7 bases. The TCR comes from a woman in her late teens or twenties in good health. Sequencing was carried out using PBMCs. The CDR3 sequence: CASEGASGYEQYF. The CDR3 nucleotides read TGTGCCTCAGAAGGGGCTAGCGGCTACGAGCAGTACTTC.